This is a list of T cell receptor beta chains from one sample in a study of metastatic and nonmetastatic thyroid tumors. Through MiXCR, TCRdb re-clonotyped the PCR reads. The data show 13,000 to 15,000 clones, over 25% seen once. Source material: tumor tissue. The origin of the receptors is a female donor with papillary thyroid cancer or a benign thyroid nodule (not recorded which). Some clones in this sample may be carry-over from other donors' samples. Both conserved end residues are part of each CDR3. Each record gives: D gene, V gene, J gene, clone size, CDR3 protein, CDR3 DNA. A D gene is named only where the DNA matches it firmly. Size values are once, few and many counts, or a class for expanded clones, and some rows have none.

NA	TRBV11-2	TRBJ2-2	NA	CASSLREARTGELFF	TGTGCCAGCAGCTTGCGTGAGGCTCGCACCGGGGAGCTGTTTTTT
NA	TRBV2	TRBJ2-7	NA	CATTSSQQSFHEQYF	TGTGCCACCACCTCCAGTCAACAGAGTTTCCACGAGCAGTACTTC
NA	TRBV20-1	TRBJ2-7	NA	CSAVRFGVGYEQYF	TGCAGTGCTGTACGGTTTGGGGTGGGCTACGAGCAGTACTTC
TRBD1	TRBV6-1	TRBJ2-6	once	CASTKEGAAGANVLTF	TGTGCCAGCACCAAAGAGGGGGCCGCTGGGGCCAACGTCCTGACTTTC
NA	TRBV11-3	TRBJ1-6	NA	CASSLGASPLHF	TGTGCCAGCAGCTTAGGGGCCTCACCCCTCCACTTT
NA	TRBV9	TRBJ1-5	NA	CASSDGYSNQPQHF	TGTGCCAGCAGCGACGGTTACAGCAATCAGCCCCAGCATTTT
NA	TRBV20-1	TRBJ2-7	medium-sized	CSARRRGSYEQYF	TGCAGTGCTAGGCGGAGGGGCTCCTACGAGCAGTACTTC
NA	TRBV6-1	TRBJ2-3	NA	CASSVRDIGVDTQYF	TGTGCCAGCAGTGTCAGGGACATAGGTGTAGATACGCAGTATTTT
NA	TRBV20-1	TRBJ2-7	once	CSARTPGGISYEQYF	TGCAGTGCTAGAACGCCCGGCGGGATTTCCTACGAGCAGTACTTC
NA	TRBV19	TRBJ1-5	NA	CASSISSSNQPQHF	TGTGCCAGTAGTATCTCCTCTAGCAACCAGCCCCAACATTTT
NA	TRBV24-1	TRBJ2-2	few	CATVSRTGELFF	TGTGCCACCGTCAGCAGGACCGGGGAGCTGTTTTTT
NA	TRBV19	TRBJ2-6	NA	CASKPGAGANVLTF	TGTGCCAGTAAGCCTGGGGCTGGGGCCAACGTCCTGACTTTC
NA	TRBV7-9	TRBJ2-7	many	CASSFDKSSYEQYF	TGTGCCAGCAGCTTCGACAAGAGCTCCTACGAGCAGTACTTC
NA	TRBV4-3	TRBJ1-2	many	CASSQSNYGYTF	TGCGCCAGCAGCCAATCAAACTATGGCTACACCTTC
NA	TRBV28	TRBJ1-3	few	CASRLGRGGGNTIYF	TGTGCCAGCAGGCTTGGTAGGGGAGGAGGAAACACCATATATTTT
TRBD2	TRBV11-1	TRBJ2-7	NA	CASSLALAGNYEQYF	TGTGCCAGCAGCTTAGCGCTAGCGGGGAACTACGAGCAGTACTTC
NA	TRBV6-2/TRBV6-3	TRBJ1-3	NA	CASSFVNTIYF	TGTGCCAGCAGTTTTGTAAACACCATATATTTT
NA	TRBV5-6	TRBJ2-5	many	CASSLRVVGETQYF	TGTGCCAGCAGCTTGCGAGTAGTGGGAGAGACCCAGTACTTC
NA	TRBV7-6	TRBJ2-7	NA	CASSSVHEQYF	TGTGCCAGCAGCTCTGTTCACGAGCAGTACTTC
NA	TRBV5-6	TRBJ2-7	large	CASSLSPLREQYF	TGTGCCAGCAGCTTGTCGCCCCTCCGGGAGCAGTACTTC
TRBD2	TRBV15	TRBJ2-1	large	CATSRDSGGIQGDEQFF	TGTGCCACCAGCAGAGATTCGGGGGGAATTCAGGGCGATGAGCAGTTCTTC
NA	TRBV2	TRBJ2-1	NA	CASRLNNEQFF	TGTGCCAGCAGGCTTAACAATGAGCAGTTCTTC
NA	TRBV6-4	TRBJ2-7	medium-sized	CASSDSKGGWCGSSYEQYF	TGTGCCAGCAGTGACTCGAAGGGGGGTTGGTGCGGGAGCTCCTACGAGCAGTACTTC
NA	TRBV20-1	TRBJ2-7	NA	CSAPPSDHYEQYF	TGCAGTGCCCCCCCCTCGGACCACTACGAGCAGTACTTC
NA	TRBV30	TRBJ1-2	NA	CAWSHRLGHTNYGYTF	TGTGCCTGGAGTCATCGTTTGGGACATACTAACTATGGCTACACCTTC
NA	TRBV27	TRBJ2-3	medium-sized	CAIARTNRVTDTQYF	TGTGCCATCGCAAGGACAAACAGGGTCACAGATACGCAGTATTTT
NA	TRBV28	TRBJ1-1	many	CASSLRQRNTEAFF	TGTGCCAGCAGTTTACGTCAAAGGAACACTGAAGCTTTCTTT
TRBD1	TRBV6-1	TRBJ1-5	few	CASSAGQPNQPQHF	TGTGCCAGCAGTGCGGGACAGCCAAATCAGCCCCAGCATTTT
NA	TRBV7-2	TRBJ2-7	NA	CASSLAGPLYEQYF	TGTGCCAGCAGCTTAGCGGGACCCCTCTACGAGCAGTACTTC
NA	TRBV28	TRBJ2-7	many	CASNIPGAVYEQYF	TGTGCCAGCAATATCCCAGGGGCAGTCTACGAGCAGTACTTC
TRBD1	TRBV12-3/TRBV12-4	TRBJ1-4	many	CASSGLGQGDEKLFF	TGTGCCAGCAGCGGGCTCGGACAGGGAGATGAAAAACTGTTTTTT
NA	TRBV5-1	TRBJ2-2	many	CASSRTGEGELFF	TGCGCCAGCAGCCGGACGGGGGAAGGGGAGCTGTTTTTT
TRBD2	TRBV5-1	TRBJ2-2	NA	CASSEHGLAGTSNTGELFF	TGCGCCAGCAGCGAGCACGGACTAGCGGGAACCTCGAACACCGGGGAGCTGTTTTTT
NA	TRBV20-1	TRBJ1-2	NA	CSAEQGTEGYGYTF	TGCAGCGCCGAACAGGGAACGGAAGGATATGGCTACACCTTC
TRBD1	TRBV7-8	TRBJ2-6	once	CASSSTGGSGANVLTF	TGTGCCAGCAGCTCGACAGGGGGCTCTGGGGCCAACGTCCTGACTTTC
NA	TRBV15	TRBJ2-3	many	CATSRSRAYQDTQYF	TGTGCCACCAGCAGATCCCGTGCTTACCAAGATACGCAGTATTTT
NA	TRBV6-1	TRBJ2-7	few	CASSPGRKVTQQYF	TGTGCCAGCAGTCCAGGCCGAAAGGTTACTCAGCAGTACTTC
TRBD1	TRBV5-1	TRBJ2-1	NA	CASSPGQVVNEQFF	TGCGCCAGTTCTCCGGGACAGGTGGTAAATGAGCAGTTCTTC
NA	TRBV5-1	TRBJ1-1	NA	CASSLVGQNTEAFF	TGCGCCAGCAGCTTGGTAGGGCAGAACACTGAAGCTTTCTTT
TRBD1	TRBV7-2	TRBJ2-7	once	CASSDRDRASYEQYF	TGTGCCAGCAGCGACCGGGACAGGGCCTCCTACGAGCAGTACTTC
NA	TRBV28	TRBJ2-7	NA	CASSTPGVGPYEQYF	TGTGCCAGCAGTACGCCAGGAGTTGGGCCCTACGAGCAGTACTTC
TRBD2	TRBV3-1	TRBJ2-1	many	CASSQDRGGRAFNEQFF	TGTGCCAGCAGCCAAGATCGAGGCGGGAGGGCTTTCAATGAGCAGTTCTTC
NA	TRBV20-1	TRBJ1-1	NA	CSARAIRRPGGENTEAFF	TGCAGTGCTAGAGCCATTAGGCGGCCAGGAGGAGAGAACACTGAAGCTTTCTTT
TRBD2	TRBV19	TRBJ2-3	many	CASSISASGGSLLLATQYF	TGTGCCAGTAGTATATCGGCTAGCGGGGGGTCCCTGCTGCTTGCGACGCAGTATTTT
NA	TRBV6-1	TRBJ2-1	medium-sized	CASSASDGSSYNEQFF	TGTGCCAGCAGTGCTTCGGACGGCAGCTCCTACAATGAGCAGTTCTTC
NA	TRBV28	TRBJ2-7	NA	CASSWGQSPSYEQYF	TGTGCCAGCAGTTGGGGACAATCCCCCTCCTACGAGCAGTACTTC
TRBD1	TRBV29-1	TRBJ2-7	NA	CSVVTGGYEQYF	TGCAGCGTCGTAACAGGGGGCTACGAGCAGTACTTC
NA	TRBV24-1	TRBJ2-1	few	CATSPGWGPYNEQFF	TGTGCCACAAGTCCGGGGTGGGGGCCTTACAATGAGCAGTTCTTC
NA	TRBV20-1	TRBJ1-6	NA	CSARTGSGDNSPLHF	TGCAGTGCTAGAACAGGGTCAGGGGATAATTCACCCCTCCACTTT
NA	TRBV20-1	TRBJ2-2	large	CSAPPPGTPGELFF	TGCAGTGCTCCTCCGCCCGGGACCCCCGGGGAGCTGTTTTTT
TRBD1	TRBV29-1	TRBJ1-2	few	CSWTGVDYGYTF	TGCAGCTGGACAGGGGTAGACTATGGCTACACCTTC
NA	TRBV30	TRBJ1-6	NA	CAWSVRRNSPLHF	TGTGCCTGGAGTGTACGCAGGAATTCACCCCTCCACTTT
NA	TRBV24-1	TRBJ1-5	medium-sized	CATSDSSGDKYQPQHF	TGTGCCACCAGTGATTCCTCCGGGGACAAGTATCAGCCCCAGCATTTT
NA	TRBV20-1	TRBJ1-2	many	CSAYDGNYGYTF	TGCAGTGCTTATGATGGGAACTATGGCTACACCTTC
TRBD2	TRBV4-1	TRBJ2-1	many	CASSQGLVLSEQFF	TGCGCCAGCAGCCAGGGACTAGTGCTGTCTGAGCAGTTCTTC